This T cell receptor (beta chain) is from a study of beta chain features in type 1 diabetes. Sequenced material consisted of expressed TCRB transcripts (all of the isolated RNA was reverse transcribed). Assay: immunoSEQ multiplex PCR; the TCRdb copy retains only in-frame clones and omits some. Among roughly 380,000 clones, about 18% were seen once, and the ten largest hold roughly 0.045%. The clonotype comes from a woman between 18 and 29 years old in good health. Sequencing used naive CD4+ T cells from blood.

DNA for the CDR3: TGTGCCAGCAGCCCTAGCGGGGGGCCCAATGAGCAGTTCTTC. This encodes CASSPSGGPNEQFF. This rearrangement joins TRBV11-1 to TRBJ2-1; 11 nucleotides agree with TRBD2. Per germline, CDR1 SGHAT and CDR2 FQDESV (reference sequence). V trimming: 5 bases; J trimming: 6 bases; junction bases outside the gene matches: 3. The CDR3 is made up of 14 amino acids.